Following are 21 T cell receptor beta chains from one sample sequenced in a study of T cells in Graves' hyperthyroidism and ophthalmopathy. RNA transcripts gave rise to amplified TCR beta CDR3 regions. The TCR CDR3 was amplified in a first-round RT-PCR using the HTBI primer set. TCRdb re-derived calls from the multiplex PCR reads in MiXCR, one entry per CDR3 protein. The sample yields around 300,000 distinct CDR3 sequences, about an eighth seen once. Material: blood. The receptors shown here come from a woman in her thirties with Graves' hyperthyroidism that later progressed to Graves' ophthalmopathy.

The rearrangement uses TRBV20-1 and TRBJ2-5, with 12 nucleotides matching TRBD2. The CDR3 length is 17 residues. The germline gives CDR1 DFQATT, CDR2 SNEGSKA (reference sequence). After removal of 3 bases from V and 1 base from J, the junction contained 9 bases not matched to a gene. The CDR3 nucleotides are TGCAGTGCTAGGGGTGGACTAGCGGGAAGCACCCAAGAGACCCAGTACTTC. Translating gives CSARGGLAGSTQETQYF.

In this sample, this clonotype turned up many times. The CDR3, as DNA: TGTGCCAGCAGCTTAGACAGCGCAGATACGCAGTATTTT. This gives the protein CASSLDSADTQYF. V gene TRBV7-9 combines with J gene TRBJ2-3; D unclear. V lost 1 base and J 4 bases, leaving 6 bases between the germline ends. This CDR3 region has 13 residues. Germline assignment: CDR1 SEHNR and CDR2 FQNEAQ (reference sequence).

This clonotype has more than one count but fewer than ten. The CDR3 ends on some other residue instead of the conserved phenylalanine or tryptophan, so this is likely a read error. This chain uses TRBV11-2 with TRBJ2-2; 9 nucleotides match TRBD2. Germline V CDR1 and CDR2: SGHAT, FQNNGV. The V segment lost 4 bases and the J segment 5 bases; nucleotides outside the gene matches: 20. CDR3 size: 20 residues. The CDR3 nucleotides read TGTGCCAGCAGCTCTCCACTGAATATAGCGGGAGTGGTGGTAACCGGGGAGCTGTTTGTT. Translating gives CASSSPLNIAGVVVTGELFV.

This clonotype was counted many times. This chain joins TRBV7-9 and TRBJ2-3; the D gene is possibly TRBD2 (5 bases). Trimming removed 0 bases at V and 0 bases at J, with 13 bases between. This CDR3 spans 17 amino acids. Per germline, CDR1 SEHNR and CDR2 FQNEAQ (reference sequence). CDR3 nucleotide sequence: TGTGCCAGCAGCTTAGCGATCAGCGGACCTAGCACAGATACGCAGTATTTT. Translating gives CASSLAISGPSTDTQYF.

This clonotype was recorded once. This may stem from a read error, because a much larger clone lies one nucleotide away. J is TRBJ1-5 and V is TRBV15; D gene unclear. The CDR3 length is 11 residues. Germline CDR1 is LNHNV and CDR2 is YYDKDF (reference sequence). V was pared by 11 bases and J by 6 bases, with 11 bases between. As DNA, the CDR3 is TGTGCCGCCGTACATCTTCAGCCCCAGCATTTT. Translating gives CAAVHLQPQHF.

Comment on this clonotype: A much larger clone sits a single nucleotide away, making a read error possible. This chain links TRBV5-1 with TRBJ2-6; tentatively, D is TRBD1 or TRBD2 (5 bases each). Germline V CDR1 and CDR2: SGHRS, YFSETQ. The germline V and J ends were trimmed by 10 bases and 3 bases, with 17 bases remaining between them. This CDR3 region has 15 residues. CDR3 DNA sequence: TGCGCCTCCGCGGCTGGGACCCATGGGGCCAACGTCCTGACTTTC. Translating it yields CASAAGTHGANVLTF.

This clonotype was picked up a small number of times. The chain has TRBV27 and TRBJ2-2; 9 bases line up with TRBD2. The CDR3 sequence is 14 residues long. Germline CDR1 MNHEY, CDR2 SMNVEV (reference sequence). V trimming: 6 bases; J trimming: 4 bases; junction bases outside the gene matches: 3. For the CDR3, the DNA is TGTGCCAGCAGGGGGACTAGCCCCACCGGGGAGCTGTTTTTT. This codes for CASRGTSPTGELFF.

This clonotype was seen just once. A much larger clone differs by one base, so this may be a read error. J is TRBJ1-1 and V is TRBV5-6; D gene ambiguous. V dropped 0 bases and J dropped 5 bases, with 8 bases sitting between them. The CDR3 totals 13 residues. Germline V CDR1 and CDR2: SGHDT, YYEEEE. The CDR3 loop is CASSLASITEAFF. The CDR3 DNA is TGTGCCAGCAGCTTGGCCAGCATTACTGAAGCTTTCTTT.

The table lists this clonotype with many counts. CDR3 sequence: CASSLGTEPVEQYF. CDR3 bases: TGTGCCAGCAGTCTGGGGACGGAACCGGTAGAGCAGTACTTC. The chain employs TRBV28 and TRBJ2-7; D is possibly TRBD1 or TRBD2 (5 bases each). This CDR3 has 14 residues. The V gene's germline CDR1 is MDHEN and CDR2 SYDVKM. Trimming took 5 bases from V and 7 from J, leaving 18 bases between them.

The V call is TRBV7-9, the J call TRBJ2-5; D unresolved. The V gene lost 5 bases and the J gene lost 2 bases, with 18 bases spanning the gap. The CDR3 has 16 residues. Germline-derived CDR1 and CDR2 are SEHNR and FQNEAQ (reference sequence). CDR3 protein: CASSAKSGGRQETQYF. The CDR3 region has the DNA TGTGCCAGCAGCGCCAAAAGTGGCGGACGACAAGAGACCCAGTACTTC.

With respect to this clonotype: This may come from a read error, since a much larger clone is one base off. The V call is TRBV11-2, the J call TRBJ1-1; D not certain. There are 12 residues in the CDR3. CDR1 and CDR2 (germline): SGHAT, FQNNGV. The CDR3 nucleotides read TGTGTCAGCAGCTTAGCTGGCAATAGGGCTTTCTTT. It specifies CVSSLAGNRAFF.

This clonotype was picked up many times. The chain is built from TRBV20-1 and TRBJ1-2, with 12 bases aligning to TRBD1. J gave up 8 bases and V 0 bases, and 7 bases lay outside the gene matches. Germline V gives CDR1 DFQATT, CDR2 SNEGSKA (reference sequence). This CDR3 is built from 15 residues. The CDR3 spells CSARDPGQGASGYTF. The CDR3 nucleotides are TGCAGTGCTAGAGATCCGGGACAGGGGGCGTCGGGCTACACCTTC.

This clonotype has a count of ten or more. The rearrangement uses TRBV12-3 or TRBV12-4 and TRBJ2-7; D is unresolved. V was cut by 8 bases and J by 4 bases, with 9 bases left in between. The CDR3 totals 11 residues. This CDR3 is CASGLRYEQYF. CDR3 bases: TGTGCCAGCGGCCTCCGGTACGAGCAGTACTTC.

This clonotype was recorded many times. This rearrangement joins TRBV7-8 to TRBJ1-1, with 7 bases lining up with TRBD1. With 4 bases clipped from V and 6 bases from J, the junction kept 20 bases outside the gene matches. The CDR3 contains 18 residues. CDR1 is SGHVS, CDR2 FQNEAQ, per germline. The CDR3 sequence is CASSYNPQNRQGLAEAFF. The CDR3 DNA reads TGTGCCAGCAGCTACAACCCACAAAACAGACAGGGCTTGGCTGAAGCTTTCTTT.

This clonotype appeared many times. This chain joins TRBV18 and TRBJ2-3; D is unresolved. CDR1 and CDR2 from the germline V gene are KGHSH and LQKENI. The CDR3 is 17 residues long. V lost 0 bases and J lost 2, with 15 bases in between. CDR3 nucleotides: TGTGCCAGCTCACCACCTCGACTCCAGGTCACCACAGATACGCAGTATTTT. Translation: CASSPPRLQVTTDTQYF.

In this sample, this clonotype turned up many times. The V call is TRBV3-1, the J call TRBJ2-1; TRBD2 aligns across 11 bases. Unmatched junction bases numbered 11, after V lost 5 bases and J lost 8 bases. The CDR3 is 16 amino acids. Germline V gives CDR1 LGHDT, CDR2 YNNKEL (reference sequence). CDR3 DNA: TGTGCCAGCAGCACCATGGGGCTAGCGGGAGGTGATGAGCAGTTCTTC. Its translation is CASSTMGLAGGDEQFF.

This clonotype was detected ten times or more. The chain employs TRBV7-2 and TRBJ1-2; D is possibly TRBD1 (5 bases). This CDR3 is 14 amino acids long. Germline values: CDR1 SGHTA, CDR2 FQGNSA. Trimming took off 1 base at V and 7 bases at J, with 13 bases between the two ends. The CDR3 loop is CASSLEPGAIGYTF. The CDR3 coding sequence is TGTGCCAGCAGCTTAGAACCCGGGGCGATTGGCTACACCTTC.

This clonotype showed up many times. The chain has TRBV4-1 and TRBJ2-1; a weak D match, TRBD1 (6 bases). This CDR3 is built from 17 residues. Trimming left V 5 bases short and J 4 bases short, with 21 bases between. Germline V gene sequence: CDR1 MGHRA, CDR2 YSYEKL. The CDR3 loop is CASSFTPGTSRYNEQFF. CDR3 nucleotides: TGCGCCAGCAGCTTTACTCCCGGGACAAGCAGGTACAATGAGCAGTTCTTC.

The chain recombines TRBV5-5 with TRBJ1-4; D might be TRBD1 (6 bases). Trimming cost V 6 bases and J 1 base, with 10 bases left between them. CDR3 length equals 14 residues. Per germline, CDR1 SGHKS and CDR2 YYEKEE (reference sequence). The CDR3 DNA is TGTGCCAGCACAACACAGGGAACTAATGAAAAACTGTTTTTT. It is translated as CASTTQGTNEKLFF.

The sample holds many counts of this clonotype. CDR3 DNA: TGTGCCAGCAGTTTATCGGCTTACACATTACGTGAGCAGTACTTC. This gives the protein CASSLSAYTLREQYF. J is TRBJ2-7 and V is TRBV27; D uncertain. The V gene lost 0 bases and the J gene lost 7 bases, with 16 bases spanning the gap. CDR3 length: 15 amino acids. Germline lookup yields CDR1 MNHEY and CDR2 SMNVEV (reference sequence).

This clonotype was seen repeatedly, ten times or more. The CDR3 protein is CASSEIPEAEQYF. The CDR3 DNA reads TGTGCCAGCAGCGAGATCCCCGAGGCCGAGCAGTACTTC. The chain employs TRBV7-9 and TRBJ2-7; D uncertain. V dropped 5 bases and J dropped 6 bases, with 14 bases sitting between them. Germline CDR1 and CDR2: SEHNR and FQNEAQ (reference sequence). The CDR3 is 13 amino acids.